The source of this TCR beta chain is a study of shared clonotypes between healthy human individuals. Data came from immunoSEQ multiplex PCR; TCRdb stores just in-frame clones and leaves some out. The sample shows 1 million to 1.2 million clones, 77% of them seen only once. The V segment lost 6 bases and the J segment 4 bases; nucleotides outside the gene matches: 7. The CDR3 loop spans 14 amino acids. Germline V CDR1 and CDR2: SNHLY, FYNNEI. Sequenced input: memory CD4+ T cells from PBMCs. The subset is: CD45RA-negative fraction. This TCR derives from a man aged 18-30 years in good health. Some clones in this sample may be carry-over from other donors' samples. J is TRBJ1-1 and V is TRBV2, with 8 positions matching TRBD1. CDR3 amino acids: CASSADRGGTEAFF. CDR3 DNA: TGTGCCAGCAGCGCTGACAGGGGTGGCACTGAAGCTTTCTTT.